This TCR beta chain was documented in a study of CD8 T cells in ankylosing spondylitis. Scientists made TCR beta libraries using quantitative 5'-RACE with molecular barcodes. MiXCR, applied by TCRdb to the 5' RACE reads, yields one record per CDR3 protein. This table holds 200,000 to 250,000 distinct CDR3 sequences, around 10% found once. The receptor's source is a male donor with ankylosing spondylitis or in good health (not recorded which). The sample taken for sequencing was blood, either unsorted or a sorted T cell fraction (not recorded which).

The CDR3 reads CASSPSYVEQYF. DNA for the CDR3: TGTGCCAGCAGCCCTAGTTACGTCGAGCAGTACTTC. The V and J genes are TRBV28 and TRBJ2-7; D is undetermined. CDR1 is MDHEN, CDR2 SYDVKM, per germline. Trimming removed 6 bases at V and 6 bases at J, with 12 bases between. This CDR3 is built from 12 residues. The whole variable domain, remainder taken from reference TRBV28 and TRBJ2-7, is DVKVTQSSRYLVKRTGEKVFLECVQDMDHENMFWYRQDPGLGLRLIYFSYDVKMKEKGDIPEGYSVSREKKERFSLILESASTNQTSMYLCASSPSYVEQYFGPGTRLTVT.